These 23 T cell receptor beta chains share one sample of origin, sequenced in a study of cytomegalovirus exposure and HLA in healthy donors. The PCR made use of 60 Vbeta and 13 Jbeta primers. Assay used: immunoSEQ multiplex PCR; TCRdb lists only in-frame clones, some missing. The sample shows about 130,000 clones, 60% to 85% of them seen only once. The sample comprised PBMCs. These receptors were obtained from a woman aged 35 to 49 in good health and CMV-seronegative.

The sample holds a few counts of this clone. CDR3 sequence: CASSPGTGDNEKLFF. CDR3 coding DNA: TGTGCCAGCAGTCCCGGGACAGGGGATAATGAAAAACTGTTTTTT. V and J are TRBV28 and TRBJ1-4; 10 bases align to TRBD1. Trimming removed 5 bases from V and 4 bases from J; junction bases left unmatched: 4. CDR3 length equals 15 residues. The V gene's germline CDR1 is MDHEN and CDR2 SYDVKM.

The genes are TRBV29-1 and TRBJ1-2, with 10 bases lining up with TRBD1. V dropped 4 bases and J dropped 0; count of bases not matched to a gene: 5. CDR3 length equals 15 residues. CDR1 and CDR2 (germline): SQVTM, ANQGSEA. The CDR3 protein is CSVAPGQGANYGYTF. The DNA of the CDR3 is TGCAGCGTTGCCCCCGGACAGGGGGCTAACTATGGCTACACCTTC.

The chain links TRBV5-4 to TRBJ1-1; the D gene is possibly TRBD1 (5 bases). Germline assignment: CDR1 SGHNT and CDR2 YYREEE (reference sequence). The length of the CDR3 is 12 residues. Between the trimmed V and J ends, which lost 4 bases and 1 base, there was a span of 5 bases. CDR3 nucleotides: TGTGCCAGCAGCAGGGGGAACACTGAAGCTTTCTTT. Protein: CASSRGNTEAFF.

This clone showed up just once. V usage is TRBV25-1 and J usage is TRBJ1-2; TRBD1 might be the D (5 bases). Trimming removed 2 bases from V and 8 bases from J, with 24 bases in between. The CDR3 loop spans 17 amino acids. Germline V gene sequence: CDR1 MGHDK, CDR2 SYGVNS. The CDR3 sequence is CASSEGVLTNRIQGYTF. In nucleotides, the CDR3 is TGTGCCAGCAGTGAAGGGGTTTTGACGAACAGGATCCAGGGCTACACCTTC.

The J gene is TRBJ1-1, the V gene TRBV5-1; D may be TRBD1 (5 bases). CDR1 and CDR2 from the germline V gene are SGHRS and YFSETQ. The CDR3 sequence is 13 residues long. V was trimmed by 4 bases and J by 0 bases, leaving 7 bases between them. Here the CDR3 DNA reads TGCGCCAGCAGCCCCAGGGTGAACACTGAAGCTTTCTTT. This sequence encodes CASSPRVNTEAFF.

This rearrangement joins TRBV25-1 to TRBJ2-6; unclear D gene. The germline V and J ends were trimmed by 1 base and 0 bases, with 4 bases remaining between them. Germline CDR1 and CDR2: MGHDK and SYGVNS. The CDR3 is made up of 15 amino acids. The CDR3 spells CASSEWSSGANVLTF. CDR3 sequence (DNA): TGTGCCAGCAGTGAATGGAGCTCTGGGGCCAACGTCCTGACTTTC.

The rearrangement links TRBV19 to TRBJ2-5; the match to TRBD1 covers 9 bases. V lost 4 bases and J lost 4; bases outside the gene matches: 7. Per the germline V gene, CDR1 is LNHDA and CDR2 is SQIVND (reference sequence). The CDR3 is 15 residues long. CDR3 protein: CASSTPGQGRETQYF. DNA of the CDR3: TGTGCCAGTAGTACACCGGGACAGGGTCGAGAGACCCAGTACTTC.

The chain combines TRBV7-9 with TRBJ2-1; D call uncertain. The V and J ends lost 2 bases and 3 bases respectively, with 11 bases between them. The germline CDR1 and CDR2 sequences are SEHNR and FQNEAQ (reference sequence). The CDR3 covers 15 residues. CDR3 sequence: CASSLFARRYNEQFF. The CDR3 coding sequence is TGTGCCAGCAGCTTATTTGCCAGGCGCTACAATGAGCAGTTCTTC. The full variable domain, rest sourced from reference TRBV7-9 and TRBJ2-1, is DTGVSQNPRHKITKRGQNVTFRCDPISEHNRLYWYRQTLGQGPEFLTYFQNEAQLEKSRLLSDRFSAERPKGSFSTLEIQRTEQGDSAMYLCASSLFARRYNEQFFGPGTRLTVL.

V usage is TRBV7-9 and J usage is TRBJ1-4, with no clear D. The CDR3 is 12 residues long. CDR1 and CDR2 (germline): SEHNR, FQNEAQ (reference sequence). Trimming shortened V by 1 base and J by 10 bases, and 7 bases separated the two germline ends. The DNA of the CDR3 is TGTGCCAGCAGCTTAGTCCGCGGAAAACTGTTTTTT. Translating it yields CASSLVRGKLFF.

This chain connects TRBV6-5 to TRBJ2-7; 8 bases fit TRBD1. J lost 3 bases, V lost 6 bases, and 10 bases had no gene match. This CDR3 region has 15 residues. CDR1 is MNHEY, CDR2 SVGAGI, per germline. Here the CDR3 DNA reads TGTGCCAGCAGATATTTTGGACAGGGCCACTACGAGCAGTACTTC. Translating gives CASRYFGQGHYEQYF.

The chain employs TRBV15 and TRBJ1-1; 11 bases map to TRBD1. V dropped 0 bases and J dropped 3; count of bases not matched to a gene: 9. Germline CDR1 reads LNHNV; CDR2 reads YYDKDF (reference sequence). The CDR3 is 18 amino acids. CDR3 nucleotides: TGTGCCACCAGCAGAGATGGGACAGGGGGACCCTTTGACACTGAAGCTTTCTTT. Translating it yields CATSRDGTGGPFDTEAFF.

The rearrangement links TRBV6-5 to TRBJ2-6; D is perhaps TRBD1 (5 bases). CDR1 and CDR2 (germline): MNHEY, SVGAGI. V was clipped by 5 bases and J by 2 bases, with 10 bases between them. This CDR3 region has 15 residues. CDR3 loop: CASSAQGAGANVLTF. For the CDR3, the DNA is TGTGCCAGCAGTGCCCAGGGTGCTGGGGCCAACGTCCTGACTTTC.

The rearrangement links TRBV4-3 to TRBJ2-7; maybe TRBD1 (5 bases). Germline V gene sequence: CDR1 LGHNA, CDR2 YSLEER. Trimming stripped 0 bases from V and 4 bases from J, with 13 bases between. The CDR3 runs to 15 residues. The CDR3 loop is CASSQDIGRAYEQYF. CDR3 coding DNA: TGCGCCAGCAGCCAAGATATAGGCAGGGCGTACGAGCAGTACTTC.

CDR3 sequence: CATSRAQVSNQPQHF. As DNA, the CDR3 is TGTGCCACCAGCAGAGCTCAGGTTAGCAATCAGCCCCAGCATTTT. The chain links TRBV15 to TRBJ1-5; D gene uncertain. V was trimmed by 1 base and J by 0 bases, leaving 7 bases between them. CDR1 and CDR2 (germline): LNHNV, YYDKDF (reference sequence). There are 15 residues in the CDR3.

The chain uses TRBV5-1 and TRBJ1-1; D not certain. CDR3 length: 12 amino acids. The ends were cut back, 1 base at V and 2 bases at J, with 3 bases in the middle. Per germline, CDR1 SGHRS and CDR2 YFSETQ. The CDR3 DNA is TGCGCCAGCAGCTTGTCAAACACTGAAGCTTTCTTT. Translation gives CASSLSNTEAFF.

The chain recombines TRBV2 with TRBJ1-4; 7 nucleotides match TRBD1. This CDR3 contains 15 residues. Germline CDR1 SNHLY, CDR2 FYNNEI. V lost 6 bases and J lost 4; bases outside the gene matches: 8. CDR3 sequence: CASRVSGGINEKLFF. Here the CDR3 DNA reads TGTGCCAGCAGGGTATCAGGGGGTATTAATGAAAAACTGTTTTTT.

V is TRBV5-1 and J is TRBJ2-7, with 8 bases lining up with TRBD1. The V segment lost 4 bases and the J segment 4 bases; nucleotides outside the gene matches: 4. CDR3 length: 13 residues. CDR1 and CDR2 from the germline V gene are SGHRS and YFSETQ. CDR3 DNA: TGCGCCAGCAGCCCGGACAGGGTGTACGAGCAGTACTTC. Protein: CASSPDRVYEQYF.

The rearrangement joins TRBV5-1 to TRBJ2-1, with D perhaps matching TRBD2 (7 bases). The CDR3 has 15 residues. CDR1 is SGHRS, CDR2 YFSETQ, per germline. Trimming shortened V by 3 bases and J by 4 bases, and 14 bases separated the two germline ends. The CDR3 DNA is TGCGCCAGCAGCTCGACGGGGGGCACGTACAATGAGCAGTTCTTC. It translates to CASSSTGGTYNEQFF. The full variable domain, in which reference TRBV5-1 and TRBJ2-1 provide the parts outside the CDR3, is KAGVTQTPRYLIKTRGQQVTLSCSPISGHRSVSWYQQTPGQGLQFLFEYFSETQRNKGNFPGRFSGRQFSNSRSEMNVSTLELGDSALYLCASSSTGGTYNEQFFGPGTRLTVL.

This clone was observed a handful of times. This sequence joins TRBV6-1 and TRBJ1-1; D is perhaps TRBD1 (5 bases). CDR1 MNHNS and CDR2 SASEGT come from the germline V gene. Deletions cut 7 bases from V and 11 bases from J, with 14 bases between. The CDR3 loop spans 11 amino acids. The DNA of the CDR3 is TGTGCCAGCACCTATCGGGAGGGGGCTTTCTTT. Amino acids: CASTYREGAFF.

The rearrangement links TRBV7-9 to TRBJ2-7; 11 bases align to TRBD2. The length of the CDR3 is 15 residues. V lost 5 bases and J lost 0; bases outside the gene matches: 3. Germline V gene sequence: CDR1 SEHNR, CDR2 FQNEAQ (reference sequence). The CDR3 nucleotides read TGTGCCAGCAGCCGACTAGCGGGGAGCTCCTACGAGCAGTACTTC. Translated: CASSRLAGSSYEQYF.

This chain connects TRBV27 to TRBJ2-2; D might be TRBD1 (5 bases). The CDR3 spans 14 residues. The germline gives CDR1 MNHEY, CDR2 SMNVEV (reference sequence). V lost 1 base to trimming and J lost 9 bases, with 12 bases between them. The CDR3 here is CASSLWRQGRELFF. CDR3 nucleotides: TGTGCCAGCAGTTTATGGCGCCAGGGTCGGGAGCTGTTTTTT.

The CDR3 is CASSPTSSYNEQFF. The CDR3 region has the DNA TGTGCCAGCTCACCAACGAGCTCCTACAATGAGCAGTTCTTC. The chain links TRBV18 to TRBJ2-1; no definite D call. Between the trimmed V and J ends, which lost 2 bases and 0 bases, there was a span of 5 bases. This CDR3 is 14 amino acids long. The germline gives CDR1 KGHSH, CDR2 LQKENI.

This clone was seen more than once but under ten times. This rearrangement joins TRBV6-6 to TRBJ1-2; D ambiguous. V was pared by 9 bases and J by 0 bases, with 8 bases between. The CDR3 has 12 amino acids. The V gene's germline CDR1 is MNHNY and CDR2 SVGAGI (reference sequence). CDR3 in DNA: TGTGCCAGTGTTCGTCCTAACTATGGCTACACCTTC. It specifies CASVRPNYGYTF.